The 3 T cell receptor beta chains presented below share a single source sample, sequenced in a study of identical twins. TCRdb re-derived calls from the 5' RACE reads in MiXCR, one entry per CDR3 protein. The sample contains hundreds of thousands of distinct CDR3 sequences, around 6% of which appear only once. The sequencing sample was made of naive T cells sorted from blood. These receptors originate from a man aged 18 to 29 in good health.

This clonotype was observed a handful of times. V usage is TRBV5-1 and J usage is TRBJ2-3, with D perhaps assigned TRBD1 or TRBD2 (5 bases each). V dropped 4 bases and J dropped 0 bases, with 18 bases sitting between them. The V gene's germline CDR1 is SGHRS and CDR2 YFSETQ. There are 17 residues in the CDR3. CDR3 region: CASSATSRDPSTDTQYF. The CDR3 region has the DNA TGCGCCAGCAGCGCCACCTCCCGGGACCCCAGCACAGATACGCAGTATTTT.

The chain carries TRBV18 and TRBJ2-7; either TRBD1 or TRBD2 may supply D (5 bases each). Trimming took off 4 bases at V and 6 bases at J, with 7 bases between the two ends. The germline gives CDR1 KGHSH, CDR2 LQKENI. The CDR3 totals 11 residues. The CDR3 DNA reads TGTGCCAGCTCACGAGGGGTCGAGCAGTACGTC. It codes for CASSRGVEQYV.

This clonotype appeared many times. The J gene is TRBJ1-4, the V gene TRBV11-2; D is uncertain. The CDR3 spans 16 residues. The V gene's germline CDR1 is SGHAT and CDR2 FQNNGV. V was pared by 7 bases and J by 8 bases, with 23 bases between. The CDR3 DNA reads TGTGCCAGCACCAACCTGGAGGCAGGATCTCAGGAAAAACTGTTTTTT. It yields the protein CASTNLEAGSQEKLFF.